Following are 6 T cell receptor beta chains from one sample sequenced in a study of T cells in Graves' hyperthyroidism and ophthalmopathy. Amplified TCR beta CDR3 regions derived from RNA transcripts. The HTBI primer set drove a first-round RT-PCR of the TCR CDR3. MiXCR, run by TCRdb on the multiplex PCR reads, gives a single entry per CDR3 protein. This sample has hundreds of thousands of distinct CDR3 sequences, with around 15% found just once. Sample: blood. Source of these receptors: a woman aged 50 to 60 with Graves' ophthalmopathy.

The chain links TRBV7-6 to TRBJ2-4; 7 bases match TRBD1. V trimming: 4 bases; J trimming: 3 bases; junction bases outside the gene matches: 3. The CDR3 contains 14 residues. The germline V gene has CDR1 SGHVS and CDR2 FNYEAQ. CDR3: CASSSGTDKNIQYF. The CDR3 coding sequence is TGTGCCAGCAGCTCCGGGACAGACAAAAACATTCAGTACTTC.

This clonotype was seen at least ten times. The gene calls are TRBV27 and TRBJ2-1; 15 bases agree with TRBD2. Germline values: CDR1 MNHEY, CDR2 SMNVEV (reference sequence). V lost 5 bases, J lost 4 bases, and 9 bases stayed unmatched. The CDR3 has 18 amino acids. This chain's CDR3 is CASSRRTSGRDNYNEQFF. The CDR3 bases are TGTGCCAGCAGTCGACGGACTAGCGGGAGGGACAATTACAATGAGCAGTTCTTC.

In its sample, this clonotype was seen many times. The chain employs TRBV7-2 and TRBJ2-3; the D is unclear. V was shortened by 2 bases and J by 1 base, with 10 bases between the two germline ends. CDR3 length equals 15 residues. Germline V gene data show CDR1 as SGHTA and CDR2 as FQGNSA. The CDR3 loop reads CASSLLRFRTDTQYF. The CDR3 nucleotides read TGTGCCAGCAGCTTATTGAGGTTTCGCACAGATACGCAGTATTTT.

This clonotype appeared many times. The chain has TRBV5-1 and TRBJ1-5; D gene ambiguous. The CDR3 sequence is 14 residues long. Germline lookup yields CDR1 SGHRS and CDR2 YFSETQ. The V end was cut by 0 bases, the J end by 3 bases, with 7 bases between. The CDR3 nucleotides are TGCGCCAGCAGCTTGGGGGAGGCCAATCAGCCCCAGCATTTT. Its translation: CASSLGEANQPQHF. The full variable domain, completed using reference TRBV5-1 and TRBJ1-5, is KAGVTQTPRYLIKTRGQQVTLSCSPISGHRSVSWYQQTPGQGLQFLFEYFSETQRNKGNFPGRFSGRQFSNSRSEMNVSTLELGDSALYLCASSLGEANQPQHFGDGTRLSIL.

This clonotype was seen a handful of times. The J gene is TRBJ2-7, the V gene TRBV29-1; D not resolved. Germline V gene lookup returns CDR1 SQVTM and CDR2 ANQGSEA. V was pared by 1 base and J by 1 base, with 17 bases between. The length of the CDR3 is 16 residues. For the CDR3, the DNA is TGCAGCGTTGAAGTGGTCGGGTCACAACTATCCTACGAGCAGTACTTC. Its protein is CSVEVVGSQLSYEQYF.

The rearrangement joins TRBV24-1 to TRBJ2-5; no firm D call. Germline V lookup: CDR1 KGHDR, CDR2 SFDVKD. The CDR3 runs 12 residues. V was shortened by 7 bases and J by 0 bases, with 5 bases between the two germline ends. The CDR3 sequence is CATRGYQETQYF. DNA of the CDR3: TGTGCCACCAGGGGCTACCAAGAGACCCAGTACTTC.